This T cell receptor beta chain was sequenced for a study of blood T cell repertoires in COVID-19 (dated by TCRdb to about 2020). Notes on the research overall: Samples covering the acute and convalescent phases of COVID-19 were provided by collaborators in the United States, Italy and Spain. Samples came from the ongoing ImmuneRACE study (first 160 participants) plus 1,254 subjects from 6 global collaborators. The repertoires were released in a freely available public database meant as a resource for research on the immune response to SARS-CoV-2. Subjects who had been exposed to COVID-19, were actively infected with it, or had recovered from it provided the deeply sampled blood TCRbeta repertoires that made up the dataset. The sample metadata nearly always contained a de-identified subject ID, COVID-19 status, age in years and sex. The material from the prospective study consisted of cDNA or gDNA derived from T cells, B-cell-depleted T cells, or PBMCs. Where available, HLA class I and class II types were taken from metadata supplied by the sample provider and were not determined by assay-based typing. Findings and caveats that apply to the study as a whole: The amount of clinical and demographic metadata varied by source and participant and was provided uncurated.

TCRbeta CDR3 regions were amplified from genomic DNA using the immunoSEQ Assay, a bias-controlled multiplex PCR. The original pipeline was this. The number of nucleated cells in each sample was estimated from the amplification of reference gene primers within the assay. Sequence reads were collapsed and filtered to measure the absolute abundance of every unique TCRbeta CDR3 rearrangement. For each sample, productive Simpson clonality was calculated by taking the square root of Simpson's diversity index across productive rearrangements. TCRdb's version of the immuneACCESS table is confined to in-frame rearrangements and falls short of the full clone set. An unresolved V gene accounts for under half of the shortfall where checked; the remainder is of unknown origin. Clonal size and the V and J genes are those of that table, whereas D and trimming came from the DNA. The sample table lists around 180,000 clones, approximately 73% of them with a count of one. The ten largest clones represent less than 20% of the sample.

As for this clone: The antigen this receptor binds is unknown. No base qualities exist here, and no much larger clone lies one base off it.

Participants in the prospective study were aged roughly 18 to 90 years, lived in about two dozen United States geographic areas, and enrolled through a virtual design. In the prospective study, participants were assigned to cohorts based on the clinical history participants reported in a screening survey and a study questionnaire. In the prospective study, mobile phlebotomists collected whole blood, serum and a nasopharyngeal or oropharyngeal swab from each participant. Additional blood draws and questionnaires over a roughly two-month period could optionally be provided by prospective study participants. Before DNA extraction, blood samples from the prospective study were shipped at room temperature or frozen. The TCR comes from a woman in her 50s with acute COVID-19. The sequenced sample consisted of PBMCs or T cells enriched from blood (not recorded which).

The CDR3 amino acid sequence is: CASSLRGSLTDTQYF. The DNA sequence is TGCGCCAGCAGCTTAAGGGGTTCGCTAACGGATACGCAGTATTTT. Recombination connected TRBV5-1 to TRBJ2-3; the D gene is possibly TRBD1, with 5 bases matching. The germline V gene yields SGHRS for CDR1 and YFSETQ for CDR2. Its CDR3 holds 15 amino acids, cysteine through phenylalanine. CDR3 DNA only is kept here, 45 bases in frame from base 1. The germline ends are 16 bases apart after V is trimmed by 2 bases and J by 6 bases.